The rows below give T cell receptor beta chains drawn from one sample of a study of blood T cells in healthy people across ages. TCRdb recomputed calls from the 5' RACE reads with MiXCR, one row per CDR3 protein. The sample comprises some 1.5 million distinct CDR3 sequences, about 42% of which are singletons, and roughly 3.7% rests with the top ten. The specimen sequenced was blood. These receptors all come from a woman under 30 in good health. The CDR3 runs from the conserved cysteine through the conserved F or W. Each record gives: D gene, J gene, V gene, clone size, CDR3 protein, CDR3 DNA. A D gene is named only where the DNA matches it firmly. Clone size is stated in some rows and not others, as once, few, many or a class when expanded.

d_call: .
j_call: TRBJ2-5
v_call: TRBV6-2/TRBV6-3
clone_size: few
cdr3_aa: CASSYRGYAEETQYF
cdr3_nt: TGTGCCAGCAGTTACAGGGGTTACGCGGAAGAGACCCAGTACTTC

d_call: .
j_call: TRBJ2-5
v_call: TRBV29-1
clone_size: .
cdr3_aa: CSVQGWNQGTQYF
cdr3_nt: TGCAGCGTGCAGGGATGGAACCAAGGGACCCAGTACTTC

d_call: .
j_call: TRBJ1-1
v_call: TRBV6-2/TRBV6-3
clone_size: .
cdr3_aa: CASTNPPPGPLRDTEAFF
cdr3_nt: TGTGCCAGCACCAACCCCCCACCGGGCCCCCTGAGGGACACTGAAGCTTTCTTT

d_call: TRBD1
j_call: TRBJ1-2
v_call: TRBV30
clone_size: .
cdr3_aa: CAWSETGGFYGYTF
cdr3_nt: TGTGCCTGGAGTGAGACAGGGGGATTCTATGGCTACACCTTC

d_call: .
j_call: TRBJ1-1
v_call: TRBV6-6
clone_size: .
cdr3_aa: CASSYGGGAGTEAFF
cdr3_nt: TGTGCCAGCAGTTACGGTGGGGGCGCGGGCACTGAAGCTTTCTTT

d_call: TRBD1
j_call: TRBJ2-7
v_call: TRBV6-1
clone_size: few
cdr3_aa: CASSEGTGDVYEQYF
cdr3_nt: TGTGCCAGCAGTGAAGGGACAGGGGATGTCTACGAGCAGTACTTC

d_call: TRBD2
j_call: TRBJ2-1
v_call: TRBV28
clone_size: once
cdr3_aa: CASSLGLAGYDVDNEQFF
cdr3_nt: TGTGCCAGCAGTTTGGGACTAGCGGGTTACGACGTTGACAATGAGCAGTTCTTC

d_call: .
j_call: TRBJ1-6
v_call: TRBV28
clone_size: few
cdr3_aa: CASSLGQDNSPLHF
cdr3_nt: TGTGCCAGCAGTTTAGGTCAGGATAATTCACCCCTCCACTTT

d_call: TRBD2
j_call: TRBJ2-7
v_call: TRBV20-1
clone_size: .
cdr3_aa: CSAPTRGQRGASYNEQYF
cdr3_nt: TGCAGTGCTCCCACCCGAGGCCAGCGGGGGGCTTCCTACAATGAGCAGTACTTC

d_call: .
j_call: TRBJ2-3
v_call: TRBV6-6
clone_size: .
cdr3_aa: CASSYGLLSTDTQYF
cdr3_nt: TGTGCCAGCAGTTACGGGCTATTAAGCACAGATACGCAGTATTTT

d_call: TRBD1
j_call: TRBJ2-7
v_call: TRBV20-1
clone_size: once
cdr3_aa: CSAGDRAYNEQYF
cdr3_nt: TGCAGTGCCGGGGACAGGGCCTACAATGAGCAGTACTTC

d_call: TRBD2
j_call: TRBJ2-3
v_call: TRBV5-1
clone_size: .
cdr3_aa: CASSLPSGLTGDTQYF
cdr3_nt: TGCGCCAGCAGCCTCCCTAGCGGCCTCACCGGAGATACGCAGTATTTT

d_call: .
j_call: TRBJ2-5
v_call: TRBV7-9
clone_size: .
cdr3_aa: CASSLLRGRMETQYF
cdr3_nt: TGTGCCAGCAGCTTGTTGCGGGGACGGATGGAGACCCAGTACTTC

d_call: .
j_call: TRBJ1-2
v_call: TRBV3-1
clone_size: .
cdr3_aa: CASSQASQNYGYTF
cdr3_nt: TGTGCCAGCAGCCAAGCAAGCCAGAACTATGGCTACACCTTC

d_call: TRBD1
j_call: TRBJ1-2
v_call: TRBV12-3/TRBV12-4
clone_size: .
cdr3_aa: CASSVVRQGRGYTF
cdr3_nt: TGTGCCAGCAGTGTAGTCCGACAGGGACGTGGCTACACCTTC

d_call: .
j_call: TRBJ2-7
v_call: TRBV20-1
clone_size: .
cdr3_aa: CSAQDRPYYEQYF
cdr3_nt: TGCAGTGCCCAAGACAGGCCCTACTACGAGCAGTACTTC

d_call: .
j_call: TRBJ1-5
v_call: TRBV7-2
clone_size: few
cdr3_aa: CASSGGSSNQPQHF
cdr3_nt: TGTGCCAGCAGCGGGGGGAGTAGCAATCAGCCCCAGCATTTT

d_call: TRBD1
j_call: TRBJ2-3
v_call: TRBV28
clone_size: few
cdr3_aa: CASSTDRIYTDTQYF
cdr3_nt: TGTGCCAGCAGTACGGACAGGATTTACACAGATACGCAGTATTTT

d_call: TRBD1
j_call: TRBJ2-3
v_call: TRBV20-1
clone_size: .
cdr3_aa: CSAKDRQTDTQYF
cdr3_nt: TGCAGTGCTAAGGACAGGCAGACAGATACGCAGTATTTT

d_call: TRBD1
j_call: TRBJ1-2
v_call: TRBV5-1
clone_size: .
cdr3_aa: CASSPRDRGNGYTF
cdr3_nt: TGCGCCAGCAGCCCCCGGGACAGGGGCAACGGCTACACCTTC

d_call: .
j_call: TRBJ1-5
v_call: TRBV7-2
clone_size: few
cdr3_aa: CASSVSGQPQHF
cdr3_nt: TGTGCCAGCAGCGTATCTGGTCAGCCCCAGCATTTT

d_call: TRBD2
j_call: TRBJ2-3
v_call: TRBV10-3
clone_size: few
cdr3_aa: CAIGAGGADTQYF
cdr3_nt: TGTGCCATCGGGGCGGGAGGTGCAGATACGCAGTATTTT

d_call: .
j_call: TRBJ1-2
v_call: TRBV4-2
clone_size: many
cdr3_aa: CASSQVRRRPNYGYTF
cdr3_nt: TGTGCCAGCAGCCAAGTACGAAGACGGCCAAACTATGGCTACACCTTC

d_call: TRBD1
j_call: TRBJ2-6
v_call: TRBV7-8
clone_size: many
cdr3_aa: CASSGWTGSGANVLTF
cdr3_nt: TGTGCCAGCAGCGGGTGGACAGGTTCTGGGGCCAACGTCCTGACTTTC

d_call: .
j_call: TRBJ2-3
v_call: TRBV7-9
clone_size: .
cdr3_aa: CASSISNTQYF
cdr3_nt: TGTGCCAGCAGCATCTCGAATACGCAGTATTTT

d_call: .
j_call: TRBJ1-2
v_call: TRBV6-2/TRBV6-3
clone_size: .
cdr3_aa: CASSLGVAGYTF
cdr3_nt: TGTGCCAGCAGCTTGGGGGTCGCTGGCTACACCTTC

d_call: .
j_call: TRBJ2-5
v_call: TRBV10-3
clone_size: .
cdr3_aa: CAISDRGGETQYF
cdr3_nt: TGTGCCATCAGTGATAGGGGCGGAGAGACCCAGTACTTC

d_call: .
j_call: TRBJ2-7
v_call: TRBV6-5
clone_size: .
cdr3_aa: CASSRDFRSYEQYF
cdr3_nt: TGTGCCAGCAGCCGGGACTTTAGGTCCTACGAGCAGTACTTC

d_call: .
j_call: TRBJ2-2
v_call: TRBV27
clone_size: few
cdr3_aa: CASSLIGNTGELFF
cdr3_nt: TGTGCCAGCAGTTTAATAGGGAACACCGGGGAGCTGTTTTTT

d_call: .
j_call: TRBJ2-1
v_call: TRBV6-5
clone_size: few
cdr3_aa: CASSPGWPSYNEQFF
cdr3_nt: TGTGCCAGCAGCCCTGGTTGGCCTTCCTACAATGAGCAGTTCTTC

d_call: .
j_call: TRBJ2-7
v_call: TRBV21-1
clone_size: .
cdr3_aa: CASSKRWDSGYEQYF
cdr3_nt: TGTGCCAGCAGCAAACGGTGGGACAGCGGCTACGAGCAGTACTTC

d_call: .
j_call: TRBJ2-1
v_call: TRBV20-1
clone_size: .
cdr3_aa: CSARDPRGESLEQFF
cdr3_nt: TGCAGTGCTAGAGATCCAAGGGGGGAATCGCTTGAGCAGTTCTTC

d_call: .
j_call: TRBJ2-7
v_call: TRBV7-2
clone_size: .
cdr3_aa: CASSPGDQWYEQYF
cdr3_nt: TGTGCCAGCAGCCCGGGTGACCAGTGGTACGAGCAGTACTTC

d_call: .
j_call: TRBJ1-2
v_call: TRBV12-3/TRBV12-4
clone_size: many
cdr3_aa: CASSSRTANYGYTF
cdr3_nt: TGTGCCAGCAGTTCTCGGACAGCTAACTATGGCTACACCTTC

d_call: .
j_call: TRBJ2-7
v_call: TRBV6-5
clone_size: few
cdr3_aa: CASSYSGSRAYEQYF
cdr3_nt: TGTGCCAGCAGTTACTCGGGGTCCCGGGCCTACGAGCAGTACTTC

d_call: .
j_call: TRBJ1-1
v_call: TRBV5-1
clone_size: .
cdr3_aa: CASATVVDTEAFF
cdr3_nt: TGCGCCAGCGCCACGGTGGTTGACACTGAAGCTTTCTTT

d_call: .
j_call: TRBJ1-5
v_call: TRBV28
clone_size: .
cdr3_aa: CASLLGGGVNRNQPQHF
cdr3_nt: TGTGCCAGCCTCCTAGGGGGGGGAGTCAATCGCAATCAGCCCCAGCATTTT

d_call: TRBD2
j_call: TRBJ2-7
v_call: TRBV4-1
clone_size: .
cdr3_aa: CASSQPSGRGYEQYF
cdr3_nt: TGCGCCAGCAGCCAACCTAGCGGGAGGGGATATGAGCAGTACTTC

d_call: .
j_call: TRBJ2-1
v_call: TRBV7-7
clone_size: few
cdr3_aa: CASSPRDSFYNEQFF
cdr3_nt: TGTGCTAGCAGCCCGCGGGACAGCTTCTACAATGAGCAGTTCTTC

d_call: TRBD1
j_call: TRBJ1-2
v_call: TRBV20-1
clone_size: .
cdr3_aa: CSAGLGQGGHGYTF
cdr3_nt: TGCAGTGCTGGACTGGGACAGGGCGGCCATGGCTACACCTTC

d_call: TRBD2
j_call: TRBJ2-1
v_call: TRBV6-5
clone_size: few
cdr3_aa: CASSYRGTSGRRGDNEQFF
cdr3_nt: TGTGCCAGCAGTTACAGGGGGACTAGCGGGAGACGGGGGGACAATGAGCAGTTCTTC

d_call: .
j_call: TRBJ2-2
v_call: TRBV7-2
clone_size: .
cdr3_aa: CASSVGLYTGELFF
cdr3_nt: TGTGCCAGCAGCGTAGGTCTTTATACCGGGGAGCTGTTTTTT

d_call: TRBD1
j_call: TRBJ2-4
v_call: TRBV15
clone_size: .
cdr3_aa: CATSSPRTGGLAKNIQYF
cdr3_nt: TGTGCCACCAGCAGCCCCCGGACAGGGGGCCTAGCCAAAAACATTCAGTACTTC

d_call: .
j_call: TRBJ1-4
v_call: TRBV29-1
clone_size: .
cdr3_aa: CSVRSGVLNEKLFF
cdr3_nt: TGCAGCGTCCGTTCAGGGGTCCTCAATGAAAAACTGTTTTTT